A selection of T cell receptor beta chains follows, all from one sample in a study of beta chain features in type 1 diabetes. TCRdb keeps only in-frame clones here, not all; method: immunoSEQ multiplex PCR. The table shows 500,000 to 800,000 clones, with around an eighth occurring only once. The sequenced material came from naive CD4+ T cells from blood. Source of these receptors: a man aged 30-40 years with type 1 diabetes. Each CDR3 is given with its conserved first and last residue. Each record gives: J gene, D gene, V gene, clone size, CDR3 DNA, CDR3 protein. D genes are given only for firm matches. Not all rows give a size; the values are once, few, many and, for expanded clones, a class.

J: TRBJ2-7
D: .
V: TRBV10-3
size: few
DNA: TGTGCCACCGAACAGGGCTCGGGGGAGCAGTACTTC
CDR3: CATEQGSGEQYF

J: TRBJ2-5
D: TRBD1
V: TRBV7-2
size: few
DNA: TGTGCCAGCAGCCGGGACAGCCAAGAGACCCAGTACTTC
CDR3: CASSRDSQETQYF

J: TRBJ2-1
D: TRBD1
V: TRBV7-2
size: few
DNA: TGTGCCAGCGGGACAGGGGAAGGCAATGAGCAGTTCTTC
CDR3: CASGTGEGNEQFF

J: TRBJ1-5
D: .
V: TRBV15
size: .
DNA: TGTGCCACCAGCAGAGGCAATGATCAGCCCCAGCATTTT
CDR3: CATSRGNDQPQHF

J: TRBJ2-3
D: .
V: TRBV4-1
size: few
DNA: TGCGCCAGCAGCCAAGGCCCCGGGACCGTGACAGATACGCAGTATTTT
CDR3: CASSQGPGTVTDTQYF

J: TRBJ2-3
D: .
V: TRBV21-1
size: .
DNA: TGTGCCAGCAGCAGTGCTAGCGGGGGCGGTACGCAGTATTTT
CDR3: CASSSASGGGTQYF

J: TRBJ2-1
D: .
V: TRBV4-2
size: few
DNA: TGTGCCAGCAGCCAAGACCACAGGGTTGGGATTGTCAATGAGCAGTTCTTC
CDR3: CASSQDHRVGIVNEQFF

J: TRBJ2-5
D: .
V: TRBV7-9
size: .
DNA: TGTGCCAGCAGCTTAACCAGGGATCGGGGGGAGACCCAGTACTTC
CDR3: CASSLTRDRGETQYF

J: TRBJ2-5
D: .
V: TRBV5-4
size: .
DNA: TGTGCCAGCAGCATCGGGACAAGACAAGAGACCCAGTACTTC
CDR3: CASSIGTRQETQYF

J: TRBJ2-5
D: TRBD1
V: TRBV9
size: .
DNA: TGTGCCAGCAGCGCCCGAGGAGGGACAGGGGAGTCCGGAGAGACCCAGTACTTC
CDR3: CASSARGGTGESGETQYF

J: TRBJ2-3
D: .
V: TRBV7-9
size: few
DNA: TGTGCCAGCAGCCATACCCGGAGTAGAAGCACAGATACGCAGTATTTT
CDR3: CASSHTRSRSTDTQYF

J: TRBJ2-5
D: TRBD1
V: TRBV5-1
size: .
DNA: TGCGCCAGCAGCTTAGGACAGGGCTATCAAGAGACCCAGTACTTC
CDR3: CASSLGQGYQETQYF

J: TRBJ2-3
D: .
V: TRBV2
size: .
DNA: TGTGCCAGCAGTGGGGGCTTGAATACGCAGTATTTT
CDR3: CASSGGLNTQYF

J: TRBJ1-1
D: .
V: TRBV7-2
size: few
DNA: TGTGCCAGCAGCTTAGGGGTTTATCTGAACACTGAAGCTTTCTTT
CDR3: CASSLGVYLNTEAFF

J: TRBJ2-2
D: .
V: TRBV13
size: .
DNA: TGTGCCAGCAGCTTAGACAGTAACACCGGGGAGCTGTTTTTT
CDR3: CASSLDSNTGELFF

J: TRBJ2-1
D: TRBD1
V: TRBV5-1
size: few
DNA: TGCGCCAGCAGCGGTGGACAGGGTTTTGAGCAGTTCTTC
CDR3: CASSGGQGFEQFF

J: TRBJ1-2
D: .
V: TRBV28
size: .
DNA: TGTGCCAGCAGTTTAAGGAGTGGCTACACCTTC
CDR3: CASSLRSGYTF

J: TRBJ2-7
D: .
V: TRBV14
size: few
DNA: TGTGCCAGCAGCCAAGTTCAGGGTGGAGTGCAGTACTTC
CDR3: CASSQVQGGVQYF

J: TRBJ2-3
D: .
V: TRBV4-2
size: .
DNA: TGTGCCAGCAGCCAAGAAGGGGCGGGCAGCACAGATACGCAGTATTTT
CDR3: CASSQEGAGSTDTQYF

J: TRBJ2-1
D: .
V: TRBV29-1
size: few
DNA: TGCAGCGCCCGGAACCGGGACGCCCGCAGCTCCTACAATGAGCAGTTCTTC
CDR3: CSARNRDARSSYNEQFF

J: TRBJ1-4
D: .
V: TRBV18
size: .
DNA: TGTGCCAGCTCACCAACGTCTGGTGAAAAACTGTTTTTT
CDR3: CASSPTSGEKLFF

J: TRBJ2-5
D: .
V: TRBV9
size: .
DNA: TGTGCCAGCAGCGTTTCCCACTTCGGGGCAGGTCAAGAGACCCAGTACTTC
CDR3: CASSVSHFGAGQETQYF

J: TRBJ2-7
D: .
V: TRBV28
size: .
DNA: TGTGCCAGCAGTCGAGCCGGGGCCTCCTACGAGCAGTACTTC
CDR3: CASSRAGASYEQYF

J: TRBJ2-5
D: TRBD2
V: TRBV7-9
size: few
DNA: TGTGCCAGCAGCTTCGGACTAGCGGGGGCCCAAGAGACCCAGTACTTC
CDR3: CASSFGLAGAQETQYF

J: TRBJ1-1
D: .
V: TRBV7-9
size: few
DNA: TGTGCCAGCAGCTTTCAGGGAAGGGCTGAAGCTTTCTTT
CDR3: CASSFQGRAEAFF

J: TRBJ2-1
D: .
V: TRBV7-2
size: .
DNA: TGTGCCAGCAGCTCAGCGGGTAGCTCCTACAATGAGCAGTTCTTC
CDR3: CASSSAGSSYNEQFF

J: TRBJ2-5
D: .
V: TRBV9
size: few
DNA: TGTGCCAGCAGCGTAGTGGGGGTAAACCAAGAGACCCAGTACTTC
CDR3: CASSVVGVNQETQYF

J: TRBJ2-2
D: TRBD1
V: TRBV18
size: .
DNA: TGTGCCAGCTCACCAAGCCGACAGGGGGTTCCCGGGGAGCTGTTTTTT
CDR3: CASSPSRQGVPGELFF

J: TRBJ2-2
D: TRBD1
V: TRBV2
size: few
DNA: TGTGCCAGCAGCCTCCGGGACAGCACCGGGGAGCTGTTTTTT
CDR3: CASSLRDSTGELFF

J: TRBJ2-7
D: TRBD1
V: TRBV4-3
size: few
DNA: TGCGCCAGCAGCCCTGTTTTAGACAGGGTGGCCTACGAGCAGTACTTC
CDR3: CASSPVLDRVAYEQYF

J: TRBJ2-2
D: .
V: TRBV5-6
size: .
DNA: TGTGCCAGCAGCTTACCCGTAGGGGAGCTGTTTTTT
CDR3: CASSLPVGELFF